This TCR beta chain stems from a study of beta chain features in type 1 diabetes. Study outcomes and limitations: Moderate but significant shortening of TCRB CDR3s was recorded in all four CD4+ subsets from Type 1 diabetes patients.

This clone was counted only a few times. Antigen: not known. Sequencing targeted expressed TCRB transcripts, as all isolated RNA had been reverse transcribed. The data were produced by immunoSEQ multiplex PCR, yet TCRdb's version contains in-frame clones alone and is incomplete. The data contain around 150,000 clones, approximately 10% of them singletons. The collection from each donor was one heparinised blood draw averaging roughly 100 mL. Staining for CD45RO/CCR7/CD25/CD127/CD95/CD27 allowed sorting of CD4+ naive, central memory, regulatory and stem cell-like memory cells. Germline V gene sequence: CDR1 SGHRS, CDR2 YFSETQ. The ends were cut back, 0 bases at V and 1 base at J, with 7 bases in the middle. CDR3 length: 14 residues.

The gene calls are TRBV5-1 and TRBJ2-5; D unresolved. This clonotype was obtained from a man aged 25-45 years with type 1 diabetes. The sequenced sample consisted of central memory CD4+ T cells from blood. The CDR3 DNA follows: TGCGCCAGCAGCTTGGATCCAGGCCAAGAGACCCAGTACTTC. Its protein product is CASSLDPGQETQYF.